This is a list of T cell receptor beta chains from one sample in a study of shared clonotypes between healthy human individuals. Clones were read by immunoSEQ multiplex PCR, and TCRdb kept only the in-frame ones, dropping some. There are millions of clones in the sample; 85% to 95% occur only once, and more than 0.1% lies in the top ten. The sample taken for sequencing was naive CD4+ T cells sorted from blood. Receptor source: a young man in good health. The CDR3 runs from the conserved cysteine through the conserved F or W. Fields, in order: V gene, clone size, D gene, J gene, CDR3 protein, CDR3 DNA. A D gene is named only where the DNA matches it firmly. Clone size is shown for a subset of rows, as once, few, many or a class of expanded clone.

V gene: TRBV2
clone size: few
D gene: NA
J gene: TRBJ1-5
CDR3 protein: CASSDKSGLLQHF
CDR3 DNA: TGTGCCAGCAGTGATAAATCAGGGCTACTCCAGCATTTT

V gene: TRBV6-6
clone size: NA
D gene: NA
J gene: TRBJ2-2
CDR3 protein: CASSSSDRGELFF
CDR3 DNA: NA

V gene: TRBV30
clone size: NA
D gene: TRBD2
J gene: TRBJ2-3
CDR3 protein: CAWETGMLAGSTDTQYF
CDR3 DNA: TGTGCCTGGGAGACGGGTATGCTAGCGGGATCCACAGATACGCAGTATTTT

V gene: TRBV5-4
clone size: NA
D gene: NA
J gene: TRBJ2-7
CDR3 protein: CASSGRDTSYEQYF
CDR3 DNA: TGTGCCAGCAGCGGCAGGGACACTTCCTACGAGCAGTACTTC

V gene: TRBV5-6
clone size: NA
D gene: TRBD1
J gene: TRBJ2-7
CDR3 protein: CASSFGDRGTYEQYF
CDR3 DNA: TGTGCCAGCAGCTTTGGAGACAGGGGGACTTACGAGCAGTACTTC

V gene: TRBV28
clone size: NA
D gene: NA
J gene: TRBJ1-3
CDR3 protein: CASRGSGNTIYF
CDR3 DNA: TGTGCCAGCCGGGGTTCCGGAAACACCATATATTTT

V gene: TRBV5-4
clone size: NA
D gene: TRBD1
J gene: TRBJ1-4
CDR3 protein: CASSFTGGANEKLFF
CDR3 DNA: TGTGCCAGCAGCTTTACAGGGGGCGCGAATGAAAAACTGTTTTTT

V gene: TRBV7-8
clone size: NA
D gene: TRBD1
J gene: TRBJ1-2
CDR3 protein: CASSLEGAGTGIAYGYTF
CDR3 DNA: TGTGCCAGCAGCTTAGAGGGGGCGGGGACAGGCATTGCCTATGGCTACACCTTC

V gene: TRBV27
clone size: NA
D gene: NA
J gene: TRBJ1-3
CDR3 protein: CASSQGLRNTIYF
CDR3 DNA: TGTGCCAGCAGTCAGGGTTTAAGAAACACCATATATTTT

V gene: TRBV30
clone size: many
D gene: NA
J gene: TRBJ2-3
CDR3 protein: CAWEPLGTSTDTQYF
CDR3 DNA: TGTGCCTGGGAACCGTTAGGGACTTCAACAGATACGCAGTATTTT

V gene: TRBV11-2
clone size: NA
D gene: NA
J gene: TRBJ2-5
CDR3 protein: CASSLDGARQETQYF
CDR3 DNA: TGTGCCAGCAGCTTAGATGGAGCGAGACAAGAGACCCAGTACTTC

V gene: TRBV5-1
clone size: NA
D gene: NA
J gene: TRBJ2-2
CDR3 protein: CASSSLPDGGELFF
CDR3 DNA: TGCGCCAGCAGCTCGCTTCCCGACGGCGGGGAGCTGTTTTTT

V gene: TRBV30
clone size: NA
D gene: TRBD1
J gene: TRBJ1-6
CDR3 protein: CAWSGDSSFNSPLHF
CDR3 DNA: TGTGCCTGGAGTGGGGACAGTTCGTTTAATTCACCCCTCCACTTT

V gene: TRBV6-6
clone size: NA
D gene: NA
J gene: TRBJ2-1
CDR3 protein: CASSYGISYEQFF
CDR3 DNA: TGTGCCAGCAGTTATGGCATTAGTTATGAGCAGTTCTTC

V gene: TRBV6-6
clone size: NA
D gene: NA
J gene: TRBJ2-2
CDR3 protein: CASSYHLPGELFF
CDR3 DNA: TGTGCCAGCAGTTACCATTTGCCCGGGGAGCTGTTTTTT

V gene: TRBV5-4
clone size: NA
D gene: TRBD1
J gene: TRBJ2-7
CDR3 protein: CASSSQGVSYEQYF
CDR3 DNA: TGTGCCAGCAGCTCTCAGGGGGTCTCCTACGAGCAGTACTTC

V gene: TRBV5-6
clone size: NA
D gene: NA
J gene: TRBJ2-3
CDR3 protein: CASSLVSDTQYF
CDR3 DNA: TGTGCCAGCAGCTTGGTCTCAGATACGCAGTATTTT

V gene: TRBV10-2
clone size: NA
D gene: NA
J gene: TRBJ2-5
CDR3 protein: CASSESTEETQYF
CDR3 DNA: TGCGCCAGCAGTGAAAGCACAGAAGAGACCCAGTACTTC